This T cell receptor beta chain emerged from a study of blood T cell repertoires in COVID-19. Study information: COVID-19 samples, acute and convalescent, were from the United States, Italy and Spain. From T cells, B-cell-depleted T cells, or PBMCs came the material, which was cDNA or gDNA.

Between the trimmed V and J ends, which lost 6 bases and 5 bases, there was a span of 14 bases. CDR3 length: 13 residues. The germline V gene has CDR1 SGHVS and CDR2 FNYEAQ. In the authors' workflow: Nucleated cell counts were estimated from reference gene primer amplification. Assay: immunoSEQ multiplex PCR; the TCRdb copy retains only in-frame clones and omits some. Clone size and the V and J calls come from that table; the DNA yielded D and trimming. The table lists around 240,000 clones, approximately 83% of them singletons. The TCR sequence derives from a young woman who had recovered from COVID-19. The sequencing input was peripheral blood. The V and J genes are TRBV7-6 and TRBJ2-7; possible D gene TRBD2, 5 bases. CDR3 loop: CASRRTLAHEQYF. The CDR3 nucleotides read TGTGCCAGCAGACGGACTCTGGCCCACGAGCAGTACTTC. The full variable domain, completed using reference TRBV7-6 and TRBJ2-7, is GAGVSQSPRYKVTKRGQDVALRCDPISGHVSLYWYRQALGQGPEFLTYFNYEAQQDKSGLPNDRFSAERPEGSISTLTIQRTEQRDSAMYRCASRRTLAHEQYFGPGTRLTVT.